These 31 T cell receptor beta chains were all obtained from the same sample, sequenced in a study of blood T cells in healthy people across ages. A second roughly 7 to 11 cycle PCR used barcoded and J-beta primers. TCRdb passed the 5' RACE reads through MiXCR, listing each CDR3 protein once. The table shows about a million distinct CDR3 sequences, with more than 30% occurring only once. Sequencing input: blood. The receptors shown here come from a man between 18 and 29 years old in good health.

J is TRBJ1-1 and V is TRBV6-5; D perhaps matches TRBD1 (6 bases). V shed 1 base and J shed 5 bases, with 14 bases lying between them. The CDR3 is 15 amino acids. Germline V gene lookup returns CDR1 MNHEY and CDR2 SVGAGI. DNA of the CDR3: TGTGCCAGCAGTTACTTCGTTGAGGGGGAGACTGAAGCTTTCTTT. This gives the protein CASSYFVEGETEAFF.

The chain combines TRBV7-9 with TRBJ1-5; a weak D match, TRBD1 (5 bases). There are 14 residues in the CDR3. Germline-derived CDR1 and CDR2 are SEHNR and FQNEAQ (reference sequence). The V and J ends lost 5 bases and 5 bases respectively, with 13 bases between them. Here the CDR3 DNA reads TGTGCCAGCAGCCCTCCCGGGACCGATCAGCCCCAGCATTTT. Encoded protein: CASSPPGTDQPQHF.

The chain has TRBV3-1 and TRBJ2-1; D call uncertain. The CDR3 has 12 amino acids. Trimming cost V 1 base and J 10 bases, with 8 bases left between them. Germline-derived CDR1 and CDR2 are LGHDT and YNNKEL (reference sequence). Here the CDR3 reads CASSQAPHEQFF. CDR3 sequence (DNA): TGTGCCAGCAGCCAAGCTCCCCACGAGCAGTTCTTC.

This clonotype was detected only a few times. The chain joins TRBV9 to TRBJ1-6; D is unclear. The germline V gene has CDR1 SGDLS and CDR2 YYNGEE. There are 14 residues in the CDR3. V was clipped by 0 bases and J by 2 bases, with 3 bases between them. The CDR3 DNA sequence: TGTGCCAGCAGCGTAGATACCTATAATTCACCCCTCCACTTT. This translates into CASSVDTYNSPLHF.

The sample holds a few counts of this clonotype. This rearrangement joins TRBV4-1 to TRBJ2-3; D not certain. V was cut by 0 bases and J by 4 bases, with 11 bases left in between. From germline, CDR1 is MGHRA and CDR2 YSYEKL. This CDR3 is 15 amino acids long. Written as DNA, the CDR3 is TGCGCCAGCAGCCAAGATGGGGAACCTGCAGATACGCAGTATTTT. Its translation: CASSQDGEPADTQYF.

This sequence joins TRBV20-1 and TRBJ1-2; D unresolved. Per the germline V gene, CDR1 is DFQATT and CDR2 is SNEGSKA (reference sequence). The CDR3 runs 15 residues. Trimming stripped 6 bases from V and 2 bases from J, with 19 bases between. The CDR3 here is CSAKIAPDLNYGYTF. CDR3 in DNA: TGCAGTGCAAAGATTGCCCCGGACCTAAACTATGGCTACACCTTC.

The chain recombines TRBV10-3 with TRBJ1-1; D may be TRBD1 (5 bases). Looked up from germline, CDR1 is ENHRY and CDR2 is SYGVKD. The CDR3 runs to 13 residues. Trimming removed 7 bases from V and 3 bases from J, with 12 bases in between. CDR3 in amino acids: CAITRDGDTEAFF. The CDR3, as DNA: TGTGCCATCACTAGGGACGGGGACACTGAAGCTTTCTTT.

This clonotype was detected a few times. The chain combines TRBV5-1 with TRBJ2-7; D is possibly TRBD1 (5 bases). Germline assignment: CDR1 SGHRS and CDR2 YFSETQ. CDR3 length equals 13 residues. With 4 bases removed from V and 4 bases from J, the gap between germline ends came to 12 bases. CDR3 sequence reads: CASSTQGGYEQYF. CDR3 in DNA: TGCGCCAGCAGCACCCAGGGTGGGTACGAGCAGTACTTC.

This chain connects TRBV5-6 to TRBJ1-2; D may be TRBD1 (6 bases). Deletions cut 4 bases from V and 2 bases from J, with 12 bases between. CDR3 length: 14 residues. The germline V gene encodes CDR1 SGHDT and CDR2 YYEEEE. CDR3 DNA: TGTGCCAGCAGCCTCATCCAGGGGAACTATGGCTACACCTTC. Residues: CASSLIQGNYGYTF.

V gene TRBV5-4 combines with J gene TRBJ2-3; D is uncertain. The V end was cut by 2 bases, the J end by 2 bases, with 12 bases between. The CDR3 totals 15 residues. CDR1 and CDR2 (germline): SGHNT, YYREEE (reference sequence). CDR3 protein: CASSFGQKYTDTQYF. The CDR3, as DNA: TGTGCCAGCAGCTTCGGCCAGAAGTACACAGATACGCAGTATTTT.

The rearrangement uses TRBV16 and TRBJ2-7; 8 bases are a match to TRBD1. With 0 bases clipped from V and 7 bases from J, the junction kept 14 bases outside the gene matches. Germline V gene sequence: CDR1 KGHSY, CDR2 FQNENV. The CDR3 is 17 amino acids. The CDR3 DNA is TGTGCCAGCAGCCAATCGATTACAACAGGGGGTCGGGCAGAGCAGTACTTC. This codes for CASSQSITTGGRAEQYF.

CDR3 loop: CASSEGVVGQGSETQYF. CDR3 sequence (DNA): TGTGCCAGCAGTGAAGGCGTAGTTGGACAGGGATCAGAGACCCAGTACTTC. The V call is TRBV2, the J call TRBJ2-5; 8 bases match TRBD1. The CDR3 is 17 amino acids. V trimming: 1 base; J trimming: 4 bases; junction bases outside the gene matches: 11. Germline CDR1 and CDR2: SNHLY and FYNNEI.

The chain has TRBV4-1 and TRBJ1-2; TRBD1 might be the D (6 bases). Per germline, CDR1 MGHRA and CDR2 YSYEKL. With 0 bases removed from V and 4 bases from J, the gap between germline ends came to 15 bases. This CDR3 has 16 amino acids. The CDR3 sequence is CASSQDRTGIFYGYTF. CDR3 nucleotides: TGCGCCAGCAGCCAAGATAGAACAGGGATCTTCTATGGCTACACCTTC.

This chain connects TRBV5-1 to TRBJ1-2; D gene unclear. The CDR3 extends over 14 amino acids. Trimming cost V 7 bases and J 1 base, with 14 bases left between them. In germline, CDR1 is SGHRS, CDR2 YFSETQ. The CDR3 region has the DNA TGCGCCAGCCGAACAGCAATTAATAACTATGGCTACACCTTC. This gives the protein CASRTAINNYGYTF.

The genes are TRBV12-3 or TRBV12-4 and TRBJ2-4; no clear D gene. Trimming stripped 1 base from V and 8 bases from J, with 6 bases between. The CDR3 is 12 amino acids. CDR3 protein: CASSLDEDIQYF. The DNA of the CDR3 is TGTGCCAGCAGTTTAGACGAAGACATTCAGTACTTC.

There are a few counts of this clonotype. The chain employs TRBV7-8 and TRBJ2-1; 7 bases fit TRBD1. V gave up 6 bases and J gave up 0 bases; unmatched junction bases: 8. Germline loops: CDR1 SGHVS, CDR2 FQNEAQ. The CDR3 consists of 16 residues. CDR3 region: CASRATGTSSYNEQFF. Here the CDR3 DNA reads TGTGCCAGCAGAGCGACAGGGACGAGCTCCTACAATGAGCAGTTCTTC.

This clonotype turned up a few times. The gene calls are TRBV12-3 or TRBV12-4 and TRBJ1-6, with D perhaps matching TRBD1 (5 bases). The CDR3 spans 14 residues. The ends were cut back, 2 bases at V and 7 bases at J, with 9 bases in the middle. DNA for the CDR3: TGTGCCAGCAGTTTACAGGGCCCCAATTCACCCCTCCACTTT. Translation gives CASSLQGPNSPLHF.

As DNA, the CDR3 is TGTGCCAGCTATTCGAGGGACCGTTCCTACGAGCAGTACTTC. Amino acids: CASYSRDRSYEQYF. This chain links TRBV6-2 or TRBV6-3 with TRBJ2-7; D might be TRBD1 or TRBD2, each matching 5 bases. V lost 8 bases, J lost 1 base, and 15 bases lay in between. The CDR3 totals 14 residues. From germline, CDR1 is MNHEY and CDR2 SVGEGT.

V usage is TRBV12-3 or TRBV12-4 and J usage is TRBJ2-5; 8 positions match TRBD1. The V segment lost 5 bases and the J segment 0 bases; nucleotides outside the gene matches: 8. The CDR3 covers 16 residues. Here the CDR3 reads CASSQKTGAYQETQYF. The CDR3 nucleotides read TGTGCCAGCAGTCAAAAGACAGGGGCATACCAAGAGACCCAGTACTTC.

Here the CDR3 DNA reads TGTGCCAGCAGCCAAGAGCAAGGCCTGACCCCCCTCCACTTT. The encoded protein is CASSQEQGLTPLHF. This chain links TRBV12-3 or TRBV12-4 with TRBJ1-6, with D hard to call. V shed 6 bases and J shed 13 bases, with 19 bases lying between them. This CDR3 has 14 amino acids.

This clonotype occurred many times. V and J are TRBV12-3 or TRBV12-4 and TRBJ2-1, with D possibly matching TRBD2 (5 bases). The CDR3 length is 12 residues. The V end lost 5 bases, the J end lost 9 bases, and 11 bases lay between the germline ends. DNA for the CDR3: TGTGCCAGCAGTATCAGACGGGGTGAGCAGTTCTTC. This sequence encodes CASSIRRGEQFF.

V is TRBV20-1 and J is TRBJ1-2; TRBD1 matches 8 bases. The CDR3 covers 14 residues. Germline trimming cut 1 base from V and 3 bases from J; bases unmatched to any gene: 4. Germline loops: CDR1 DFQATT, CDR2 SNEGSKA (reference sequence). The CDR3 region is CSARANRGDYGYTF. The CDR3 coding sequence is TGCAGTGCTAGAGCGAACAGGGGGGACTATGGCTACACCTTC.

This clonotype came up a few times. The CDR3 loop reads CASSLDGLIYPQHF. CDR3 DNA sequence: TGTGCCAGCAGTTTAGACGGGTTAATCTATCCCCAGCATTTT. The chain couples TRBV12-3 or TRBV12-4 to TRBJ1-5, with D unresolved. The CDR3 length is 14 residues. V dropped 1 base and J dropped 10 bases, with 14 bases sitting between them.

CDR3 protein: CSASLTSSGHYEQYF. In DNA form, the CDR3 reads TGCAGTGCTTCCCTGACTAGCAGTGGACACTACGAGCAGTACTTC. This sequence joins TRBV20-1 and TRBJ2-5; TRBD2 matches 7 bases. The DNA matches TRBJ2-7 better at its end, which makes the J call doubtful. From germline, CDR1 is DFQATT and CDR2 SNEGSKA (reference sequence). The CDR3 contains 15 residues.

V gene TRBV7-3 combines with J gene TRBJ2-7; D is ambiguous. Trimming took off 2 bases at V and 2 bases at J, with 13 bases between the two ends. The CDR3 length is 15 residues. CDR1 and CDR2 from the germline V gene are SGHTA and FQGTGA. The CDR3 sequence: CASSLGVRGAYEQYF. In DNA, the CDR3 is TGTGCCAGCAGCTTAGGTGTGCGTGGGGCCTACGAGCAGTACTTC. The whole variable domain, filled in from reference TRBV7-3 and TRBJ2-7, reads GAGVSQTPSNKVTEKGKYVELRCDPISGHTALYWYRQSLGQGPEFLIYFQGTGAADDSGLPNDRFFAVRPEGSVSTLKIQRTERGDSAVYLCASSLGVRGAYEQYFGPGTRLTVT.

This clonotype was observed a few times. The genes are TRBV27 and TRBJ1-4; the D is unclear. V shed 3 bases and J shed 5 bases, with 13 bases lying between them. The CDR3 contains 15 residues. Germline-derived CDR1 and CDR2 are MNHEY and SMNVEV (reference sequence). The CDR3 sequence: CASSLSYGENEKLFF. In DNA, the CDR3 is TGTGCCAGCAGTTTGAGTTACGGGGAAAATGAAAAACTGTTTTTT.

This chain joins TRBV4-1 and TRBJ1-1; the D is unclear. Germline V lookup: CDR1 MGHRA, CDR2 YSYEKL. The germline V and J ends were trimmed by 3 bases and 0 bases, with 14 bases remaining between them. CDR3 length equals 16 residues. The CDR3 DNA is TGCGCCAGCAGCCATCCGGACGGAGCGATGAACACTGAAGCTTTCTTT. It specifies CASSHPDGAMNTEAFF.

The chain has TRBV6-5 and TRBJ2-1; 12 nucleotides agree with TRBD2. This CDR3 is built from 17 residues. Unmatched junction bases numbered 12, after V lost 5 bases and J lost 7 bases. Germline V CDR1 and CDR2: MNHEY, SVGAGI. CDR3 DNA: TGTGCCAGCAGTCACCGACTAGCGGGGGCTATAGAGAATGAGCAGTTCTTC. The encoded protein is CASSHRLAGAIENEQFF.

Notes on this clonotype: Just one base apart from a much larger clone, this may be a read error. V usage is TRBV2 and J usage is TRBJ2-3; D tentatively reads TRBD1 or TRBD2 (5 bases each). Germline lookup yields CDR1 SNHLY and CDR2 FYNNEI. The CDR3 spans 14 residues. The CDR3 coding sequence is TGTGCCAGCTCGGACTCCCCGGGCACAGGTACGCAGTATTTT. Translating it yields CASSDSPGTGTQYF.

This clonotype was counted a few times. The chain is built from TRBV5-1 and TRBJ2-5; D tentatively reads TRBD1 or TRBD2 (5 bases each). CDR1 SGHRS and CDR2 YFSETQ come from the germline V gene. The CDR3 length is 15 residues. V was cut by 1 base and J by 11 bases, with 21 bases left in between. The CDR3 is CASSLTVGGRNEQYF. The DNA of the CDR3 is TGCGCCAGCAGCTTGACAGTTGGGGGTCGGAATGAGCAGTACTTC.

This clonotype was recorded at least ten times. CDR3 loop: CASSSNRGGYGYTF. CDR3 sequence (DNA): TGTGCCAGCAGCAGTAACAGGGGTGGCTATGGCTACACCTTC. The gene calls are TRBV7-8 and TRBJ1-2; 7 nucleotides line up with TRBD1. The CDR3 loop spans 14 amino acids. Germline trimming cut 5 bases from V and 4 bases from J; bases unmatched to any gene: 7. Germline CDR1 is SGHVS and CDR2 is FQNEAQ.